Each of the 2 T cell receptor beta chains below was sequenced from the same sample in a study of blood T cell repertoires in COVID-19. Clones were sequenced by immunoSEQ multiplex PCR, and TCRdb holds only the in-frame ones, with some missing. The sample carries hundreds of thousands of clones, approximately 84% recorded once. Sequences were obtained from PBMCs or T cells enriched from blood (not recorded which). These receptor sequences come from a woman in her twenties or thirties who had recovered from COVID-19.

The V and J genes are TRBV7-2 and TRBJ1-5, with 9 bases identical to TRBD1. Germline V gene lookup returns CDR1 SGHTA and CDR2 FQGNSA. The CDR3 sequence is 15 residues long. V was clipped by 0 bases and J by 6 bases; unmatched bases: 3. DNA of the CDR3: TGTGCCAGCAGCTTAGCGCCGACAGGGGGTCAGCCCCAGCATTTT. Residues: CASSLAPTGGQPQHF.

The chain employs TRBV7-2 and TRBJ2-1; 14 nucleotides line up with TRBD2. The germline gives CDR1 SGHTA, CDR2 FQGNSA. V was pared by 1 base and J by 9 bases, with 5 bases of the junction left unmatched. The CDR3 has 16 residues. CDR3 protein: CASSLGGLAGVSEQFF. DNA of the CDR3: TGTGCCAGCAGCTTAGGGGGACTAGCGGGGGTGAGTGAGCAGTTCTTC.